This record looks at one T cell receptor beta chain sequence and its context. These data are taken from a study of blood T cell repertoires in COVID-19. Study-level information: Researchers got acute and convalescent COVID-19 samples from the United States, Italy and Spain.

This CDR3 has 16 residues. V lost 6 bases and J lost 6, with 23 bases in between. Germline CDR1 and CDR2: MNHEY and SVGAGI. TCRdb keeps only in-frame clones here, not all; method: immunoSEQ multiplex PCR. Among over 100,000 clones, more than 85% were seen once, and the ten largest hold roughly 3.1%. The clonotype originates from a man aged 45-65 years with active or convalescent COVID-19. The chain links TRBV6-5 to TRBJ1-2; the D is unclear. Sequencing input: peripheral blood. Here the CDR3 reads CASSYDPPPIGDGYTF. CDR3 nucleotide sequence: TGTGCCAGCAGCTACGACCCCCCCCCAATCGGGGATGGCTACACCTTC.